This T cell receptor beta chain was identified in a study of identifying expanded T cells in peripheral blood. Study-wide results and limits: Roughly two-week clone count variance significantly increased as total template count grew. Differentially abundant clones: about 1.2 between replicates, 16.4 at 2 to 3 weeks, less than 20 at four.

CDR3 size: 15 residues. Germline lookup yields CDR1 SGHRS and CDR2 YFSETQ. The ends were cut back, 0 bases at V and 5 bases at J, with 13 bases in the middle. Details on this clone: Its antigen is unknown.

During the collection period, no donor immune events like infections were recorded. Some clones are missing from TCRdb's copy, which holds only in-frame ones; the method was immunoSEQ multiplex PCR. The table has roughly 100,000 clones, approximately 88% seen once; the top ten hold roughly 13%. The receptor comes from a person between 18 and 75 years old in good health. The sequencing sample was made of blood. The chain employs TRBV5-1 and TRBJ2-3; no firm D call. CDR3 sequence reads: CASSLGSQKGDTQYF. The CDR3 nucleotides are TGCGCCAGCAGCTTGGGGTCCCAGAAAGGAGATACGCAGTATTTT.